This entry features one T cell receptor beta chain sequence. Profiled with immunoSEQ multiplex PCR; TCRdb holds only in-frame clones, not every one. The table includes about 100,000 clones, 87% detected once. Germline trimming cut 2 bases from V and 7 bases from J; bases unmatched to any gene: 6. This CDR3 region has 16 residues. The V gene's germline CDR1 is KGHDR and CDR2 SFDVKD. These data belong to a study of blood T cell repertoires in COVID-19. Sequencing was performed on peripheral blood. The V and J genes are TRBV24-1 and TRBJ2-1; 11 positions match TRBD1. The receptor was derived from a man in his forties or fifties with acute or convalescent COVID-19. The CDR3 spells CATSDSDRGPLNEQFF. The CDR3 bases are TGTGCCACCAGTGATTCGGACAGGGGGCCCCTTAATGAGCAGTTCTTC.